Below, one TCR beta chain is given with its context. The assay was immunoSEQ multiplex PCR, and TCRdb's table has in-frame clones only and misses some. The profile shows some 94,000 clones, 80% to 85% of them singletons. The CDR3 covers 18 residues. V lost 4 bases, J lost 2 bases, and 13 bases stayed unmatched. Germline CDR1 is LNHDA and CDR2 is SQIVND (reference sequence). This record belongs to a study of blood T cell repertoires in COVID-19. The material sequenced was peripheral blood. The source of this sequence is a man between 65 and 85 years old with active or convalescent COVID-19. V and J are TRBV19 and TRBJ1-5, with 8 bases identical to TRBD1. For the CDR3, the DNA is TGTGCCAGTAGTAACCCCGGACAGGGTGTCTCTGGCAATCAGCCCCAGCATTTT. The encoded protein is CASSNPGQGVSGNQPQHF. Together with reference TRBV19 and TRBJ1-5, the CDR3 gives the full variable domain: DGGITQSPKYLFRKEGQNVTLSCEQNLNHDAMYWYRQDPGQGLRLIYYSQIVNDFQKGDIAEGYSVSREKKESFPLTVTSAQKNPTAFYLCASSNPGQGVSGNQPQHFGDGTRLSIL.